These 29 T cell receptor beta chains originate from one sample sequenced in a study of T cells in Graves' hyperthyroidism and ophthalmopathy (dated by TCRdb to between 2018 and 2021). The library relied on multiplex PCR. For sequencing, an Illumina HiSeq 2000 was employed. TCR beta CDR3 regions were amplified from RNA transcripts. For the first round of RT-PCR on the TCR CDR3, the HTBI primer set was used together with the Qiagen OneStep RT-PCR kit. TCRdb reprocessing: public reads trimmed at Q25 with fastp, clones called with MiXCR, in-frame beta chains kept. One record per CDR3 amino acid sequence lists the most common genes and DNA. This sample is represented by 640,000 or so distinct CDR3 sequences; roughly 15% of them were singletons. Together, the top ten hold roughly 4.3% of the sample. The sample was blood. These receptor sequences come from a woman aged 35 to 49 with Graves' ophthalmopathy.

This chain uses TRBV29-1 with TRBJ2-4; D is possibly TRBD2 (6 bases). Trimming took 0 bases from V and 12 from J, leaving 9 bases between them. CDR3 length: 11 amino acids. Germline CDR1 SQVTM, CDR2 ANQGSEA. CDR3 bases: TGCAGCGTTGAAGACGCCGGGGGTCAGTACTTC. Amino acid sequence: CSVEDAGGQYF.

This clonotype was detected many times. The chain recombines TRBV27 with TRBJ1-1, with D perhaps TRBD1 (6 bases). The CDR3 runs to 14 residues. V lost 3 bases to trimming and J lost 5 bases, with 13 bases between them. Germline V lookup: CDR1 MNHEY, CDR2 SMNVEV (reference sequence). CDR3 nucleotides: TGTGCCAGCAGTTTTTTTGGGGGGCTTACTGAAGCTTTCTTT. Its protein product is CASSFFGGLTEAFF.

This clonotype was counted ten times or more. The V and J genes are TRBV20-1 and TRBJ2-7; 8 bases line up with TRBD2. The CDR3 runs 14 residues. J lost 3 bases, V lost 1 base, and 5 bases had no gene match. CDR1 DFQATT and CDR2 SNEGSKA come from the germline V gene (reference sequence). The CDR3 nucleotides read TGCAGTGCTAGAGGCACCGGGACTAGCTACGAGCAGTACTTC. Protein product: CSARGTGTSYEQYF.

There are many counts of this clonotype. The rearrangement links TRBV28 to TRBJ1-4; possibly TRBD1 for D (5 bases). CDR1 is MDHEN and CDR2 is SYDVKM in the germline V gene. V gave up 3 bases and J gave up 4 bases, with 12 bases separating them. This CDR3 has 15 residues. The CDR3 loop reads CASSLEAGSNEKLFF. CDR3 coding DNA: TGTGCCAGCAGTTTGGAGGCAGGGAGTAATGAAAAACTGTTTTTT.

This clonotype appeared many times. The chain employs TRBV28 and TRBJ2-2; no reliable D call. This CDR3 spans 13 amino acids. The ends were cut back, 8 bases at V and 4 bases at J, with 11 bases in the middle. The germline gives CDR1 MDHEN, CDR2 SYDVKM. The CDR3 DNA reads TGTGCCAGCGTTGAGATATCCACCGGGGAGCTGTTTTTT. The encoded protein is CASVEISTGELFF. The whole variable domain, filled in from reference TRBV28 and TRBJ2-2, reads DVKVTQSSRYLVKRTGEKVFLECVQDMDHENMFWYRQDPGLGLRLIYFSYDVKMKEKGDIPEGYSVSREKKERFSLILESASTNQTSMYLCASVEISTGELFFGEGSRLTVL.

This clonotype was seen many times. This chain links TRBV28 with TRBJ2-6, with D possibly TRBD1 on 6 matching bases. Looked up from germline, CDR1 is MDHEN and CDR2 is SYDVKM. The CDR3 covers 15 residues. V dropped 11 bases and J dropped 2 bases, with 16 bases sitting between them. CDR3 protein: CAHKAGVTGANVLTF. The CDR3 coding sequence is TGTGCCCACAAGGCAGGGGTGACTGGGGCCAACGTCCTGACTTTC. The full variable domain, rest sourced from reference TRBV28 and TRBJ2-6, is DVKVTQSSRYLVKRTGEKVFLECVQDMDHENMFWYRQDPGLGLRLIYFSYDVKMKEKGDIPEGYSVSREKKERFSLILESASTNQTSMYLCAHKAGVTGANVLTFGAGSRLTVL.

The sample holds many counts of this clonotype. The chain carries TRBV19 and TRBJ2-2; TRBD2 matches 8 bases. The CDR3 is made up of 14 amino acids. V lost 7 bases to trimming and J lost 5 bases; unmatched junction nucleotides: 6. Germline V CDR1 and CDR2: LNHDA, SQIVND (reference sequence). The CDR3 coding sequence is TGTGCCAGTACAGCGGGAGTGTGGACCGGGGAGCTGTTTTTT. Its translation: CASTAGVWTGELFF.

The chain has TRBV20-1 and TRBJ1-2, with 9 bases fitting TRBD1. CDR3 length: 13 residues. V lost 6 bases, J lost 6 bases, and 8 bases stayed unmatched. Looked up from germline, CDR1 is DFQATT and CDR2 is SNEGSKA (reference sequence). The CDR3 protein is CSARDRARNGYTF. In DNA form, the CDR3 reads TGCAGTGCCAGGGACAGGGCACGGAATGGCTACACCTTC.

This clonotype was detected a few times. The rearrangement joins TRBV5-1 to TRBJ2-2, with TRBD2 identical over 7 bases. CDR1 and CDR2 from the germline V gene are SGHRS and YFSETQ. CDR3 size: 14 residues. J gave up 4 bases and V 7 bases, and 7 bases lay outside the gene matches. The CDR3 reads CASALAGVTGELFF. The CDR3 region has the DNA TGCGCCAGCGCGTTGGCGGGGGTCACCGGGGAGCTGTTTTTT.

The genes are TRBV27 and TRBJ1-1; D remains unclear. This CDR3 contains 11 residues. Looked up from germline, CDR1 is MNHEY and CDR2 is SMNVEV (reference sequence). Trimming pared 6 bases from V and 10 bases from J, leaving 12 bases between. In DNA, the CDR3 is TGTGCCAGCAGGCTTGGGGAAGTAGCTTTCTTT. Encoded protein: CASRLGEVAFF.

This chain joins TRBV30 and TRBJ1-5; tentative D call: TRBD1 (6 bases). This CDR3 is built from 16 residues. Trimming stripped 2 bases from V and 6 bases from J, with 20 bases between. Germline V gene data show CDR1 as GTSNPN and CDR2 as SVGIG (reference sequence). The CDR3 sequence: CAWSPLSQGPVQPQHF. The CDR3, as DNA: TGTGCCTGGAGTCCTTTGTCACAGGGACCAGTTCAGCCCCAGCATTTT.

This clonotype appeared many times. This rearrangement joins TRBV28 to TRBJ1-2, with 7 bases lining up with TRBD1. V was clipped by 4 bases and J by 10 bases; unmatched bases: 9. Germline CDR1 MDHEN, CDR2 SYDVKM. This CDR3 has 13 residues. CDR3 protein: CASSSHTTGYYTF. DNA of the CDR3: TGTGCCAGCAGTTCTCATACGACAGGGTACTACACCTTC.

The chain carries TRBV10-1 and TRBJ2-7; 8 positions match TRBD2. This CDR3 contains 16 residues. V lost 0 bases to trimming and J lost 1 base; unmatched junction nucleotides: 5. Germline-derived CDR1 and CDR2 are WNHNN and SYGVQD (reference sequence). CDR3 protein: CASSESVGLGSYEQYF. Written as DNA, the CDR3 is TGCGCCAGCAGTGAGTCGGTGGGACTAGGATCCTACGAGCAGTACTTC.

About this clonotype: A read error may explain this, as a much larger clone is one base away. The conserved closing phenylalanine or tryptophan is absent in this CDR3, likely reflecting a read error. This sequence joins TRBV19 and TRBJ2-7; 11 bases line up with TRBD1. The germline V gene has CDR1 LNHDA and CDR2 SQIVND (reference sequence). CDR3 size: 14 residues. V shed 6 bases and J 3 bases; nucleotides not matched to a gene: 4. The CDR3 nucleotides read TGTGCCAGTAGGCCGGGACAGGGGGGCTACGAGCAGTACTCC. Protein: CASRPGQGGYEQYS.

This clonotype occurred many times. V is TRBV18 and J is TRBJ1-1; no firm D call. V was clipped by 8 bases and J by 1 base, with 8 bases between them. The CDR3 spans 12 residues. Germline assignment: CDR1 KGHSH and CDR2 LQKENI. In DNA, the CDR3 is TGTGCCAGCAGCCCGGGGAACACTGAAGCTTTCTTT. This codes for CASSPGNTEAFF.

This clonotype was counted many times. This CDR3 reads CSARDGGQETQYF. DNA of the CDR3: TGCAGTGCTAGAGATGGCGGTCAAGAGACCCAGTACTTC. The chain employs TRBV20-1 and TRBJ2-5; no clear D. The CDR3 is 13 residues long. The ends were cut back, 0 bases at V and 2 bases at J, with 7 bases in the middle. Germline lookup yields CDR1 DFQATT and CDR2 SNEGSKA (reference sequence).

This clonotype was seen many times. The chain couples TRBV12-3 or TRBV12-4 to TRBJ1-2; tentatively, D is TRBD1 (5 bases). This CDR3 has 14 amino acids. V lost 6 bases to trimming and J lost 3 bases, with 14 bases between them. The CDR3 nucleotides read TGTGCCAGCAGAGCAGACAGTGTTTACTATGGCTACACCTTC. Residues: CASRADSVYYGYTF.

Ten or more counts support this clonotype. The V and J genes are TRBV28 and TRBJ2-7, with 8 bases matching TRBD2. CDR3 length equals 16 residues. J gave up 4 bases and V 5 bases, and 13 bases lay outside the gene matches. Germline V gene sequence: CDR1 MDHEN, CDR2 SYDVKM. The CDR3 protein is CASSPILGGGGYEQYF. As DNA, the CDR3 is TGTGCCAGCAGTCCCATCCTCGGGGGGGGCGGTTACGAGCAGTACTTC.

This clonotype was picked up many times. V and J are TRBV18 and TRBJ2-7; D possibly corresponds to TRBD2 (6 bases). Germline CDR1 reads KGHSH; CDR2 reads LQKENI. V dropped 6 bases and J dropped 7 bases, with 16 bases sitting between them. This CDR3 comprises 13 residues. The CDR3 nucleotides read TGTGCCAGCTCGCAGTCTGGGGGGAGAGAGCAGTACTTC. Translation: CASSQSGGREQYF. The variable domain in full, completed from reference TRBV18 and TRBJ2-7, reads NAGVMQNPRHLVRRRGQEARLRCSPMKGHSHVYWYRQLPEEGLKFMVYLQKENIIDESGMPKERFSAEFPKEGPSILRIQQVVRGDSAAYFCASSQSGGREQYFGPGTRLTVT.

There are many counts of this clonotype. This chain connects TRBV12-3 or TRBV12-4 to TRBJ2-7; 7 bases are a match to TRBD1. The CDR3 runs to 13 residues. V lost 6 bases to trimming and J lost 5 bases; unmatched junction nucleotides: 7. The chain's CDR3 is CASRQTGQNEQYF. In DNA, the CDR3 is TGTGCCAGCAGGCAGACAGGGCAGAACGAGCAGTACTTC.

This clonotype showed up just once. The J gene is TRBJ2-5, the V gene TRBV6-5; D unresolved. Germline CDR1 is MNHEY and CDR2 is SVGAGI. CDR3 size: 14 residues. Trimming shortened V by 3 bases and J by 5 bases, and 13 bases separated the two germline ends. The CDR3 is CASSYRNMRETQYF. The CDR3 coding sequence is TGTGCCAGCAGTTATAGGAATATGAGGGAGACCCAGTACTTC.

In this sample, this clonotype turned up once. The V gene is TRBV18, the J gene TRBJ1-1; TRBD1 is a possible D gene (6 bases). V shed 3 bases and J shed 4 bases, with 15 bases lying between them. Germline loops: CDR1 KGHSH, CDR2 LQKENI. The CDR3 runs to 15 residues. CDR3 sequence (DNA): TGTGCCAGCTCACCGGGGGGGGGCGCAGGCACTGAAGCTTTCTTT. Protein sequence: CASSPGGGAGTEAFF.

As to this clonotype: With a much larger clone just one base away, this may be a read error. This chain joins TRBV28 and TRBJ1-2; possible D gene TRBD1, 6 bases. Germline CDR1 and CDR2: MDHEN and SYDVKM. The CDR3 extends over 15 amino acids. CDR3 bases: TGTGTCAGCAGCGGAAACCTACAGGGAGCCTATGGCTACACCTTC. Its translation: CVSSGNLQGAYGYTF.

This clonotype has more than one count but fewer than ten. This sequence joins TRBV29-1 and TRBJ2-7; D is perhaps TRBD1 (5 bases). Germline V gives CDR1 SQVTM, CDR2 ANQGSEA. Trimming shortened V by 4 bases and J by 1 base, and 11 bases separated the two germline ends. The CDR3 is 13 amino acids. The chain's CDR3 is CSVGQQTSYEQYF. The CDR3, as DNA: TGCAGCGTTGGACAGCAAACATCCTACGAGCAGTACTTC.

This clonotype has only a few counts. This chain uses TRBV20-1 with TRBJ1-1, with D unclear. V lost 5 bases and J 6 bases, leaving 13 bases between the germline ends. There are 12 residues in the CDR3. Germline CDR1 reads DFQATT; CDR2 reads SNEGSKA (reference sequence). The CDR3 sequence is CSAPGRNAEAFF. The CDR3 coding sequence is TGCAGTGCTCCCGGGCGCAACGCTGAAGCTTTCTTT.

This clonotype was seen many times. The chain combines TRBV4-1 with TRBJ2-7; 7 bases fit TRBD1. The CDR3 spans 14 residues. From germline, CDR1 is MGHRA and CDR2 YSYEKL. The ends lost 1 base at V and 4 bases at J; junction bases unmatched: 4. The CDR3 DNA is TGCGCCAGCAGCCAAGGACAGGGCCTATACGAGCAGTACTTC. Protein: CASSQGQGLYEQYF.

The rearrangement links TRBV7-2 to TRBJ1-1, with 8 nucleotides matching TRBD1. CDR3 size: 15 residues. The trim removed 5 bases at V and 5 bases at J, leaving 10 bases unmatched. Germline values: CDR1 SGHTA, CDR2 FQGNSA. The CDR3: CASSADRGSWTEAFF. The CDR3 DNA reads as TGTGCCAGCAGCGCTGACAGGGGTTCTTGGACTGAAGCTTTCTTT.

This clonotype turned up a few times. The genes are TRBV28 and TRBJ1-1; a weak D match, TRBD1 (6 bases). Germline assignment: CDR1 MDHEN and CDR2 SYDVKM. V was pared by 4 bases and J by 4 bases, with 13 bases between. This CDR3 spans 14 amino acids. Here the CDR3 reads CASSSPDSGTEAFF. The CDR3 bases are TGTGCCAGCAGTTCACCGGACAGCGGCACTGAAGCTTTCTTT.

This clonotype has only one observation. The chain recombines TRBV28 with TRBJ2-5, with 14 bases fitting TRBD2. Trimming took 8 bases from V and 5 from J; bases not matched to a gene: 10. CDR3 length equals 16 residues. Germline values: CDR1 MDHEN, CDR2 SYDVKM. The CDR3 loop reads CASSTSGRARGETQYF. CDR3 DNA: TGTGCCAGCTCGACTAGCGGGAGGGCCCGGGGTGAGACCCAGTACTTC.